These 30 T cell receptor beta chains were sequenced from one sample in a study of response to subunit inactivated influenza vaccine. One entry per CDR3 protein, called by TCRdb with MiXCR from the RT-PCR reads. The data show about 700,000 distinct CDR3 sequences, about 15% seen once. The material was PBMCs from blood, obtained 14 days before vaccination. The receptors were sampled from a man aged 45 to 65 who received an inactivated influenza vaccine.

The V gene is TRBV7-6, the J gene TRBJ2-1; D is ambiguous. V was clipped by 6 bases and J by 5 bases, with 26 bases between them. Per the germline V gene, CDR1 is SGHVS and CDR2 is FNYEAQ. There are 18 residues in the CDR3. The DNA for the CDR3 is TGTGCCAGCAGGTCAGGTCCTTTCCCTGCTTTAGGCAACAATGAGCAGTTCTTC. Its translation is CASRSGPFPALGNNEQFF.

The CDR3 DNA reads as TGCGCCAGCAGCTTGGATTGGAAATACAATGAGCAGTTCTTC. Its translation is CASSLDWKYNEQFF. The chain uses TRBV5-1 and TRBJ2-1; D is unclear. The CDR3 runs to 14 residues. CDR1 and CDR2 (germline): SGHRS, YFSETQ. The ends were cut back, 0 bases at V and 4 bases at J, with 8 bases in the middle.

The V call is TRBV5-1, the J call TRBJ2-3; TRBD2 matches at 7 bases. After removal of 4 bases from V and 5 bases from J, the junction contained 7 bases not matched to a gene. CDR1 SGHRS and CDR2 YFSETQ come from the germline V gene. This CDR3 is built from 14 residues. In DNA, the CDR3 is TGCGCCAGCAGCAGCGGGATCTCACTAGATACGCAGTATTTT. Its translation is CASSSGISLDTQYF.

The V call is TRBV27, the J call TRBJ2-7, with 12 bases matching TRBD1. The CDR3 runs to 15 residues. The V gene's germline CDR1 is MNHEY and CDR2 SMNVEV (reference sequence). V lost 5 bases and J lost 6; bases outside the gene matches: 8. The CDR3 DNA reads as TGTGCCAGCAGTCAAACCGGGACAGGGGGCGGCGAGCAGTACTTC. As protein: CASSQTGTGGGEQYF.

The chain has TRBV6-1 and TRBJ2-7; 7 positions match TRBD1. The germline gives CDR1 MNHNS, CDR2 SASEGT. CDR3 size: 13 residues. Germline trimming cut 8 bases from V and 3 bases from J; bases unmatched to any gene: 7. The CDR3 bases are TGTGCCAGCTCTCCGGGACAGTTCTACGAGCAGTACTTC. It is translated as CASSPGQFYEQYF.

The chain joins TRBV5-1 to TRBJ2-2, with D possibly matching TRBD2 (5 bases). The ends were cut back, 1 base at V and 4 bases at J, with 17 bases in the middle. Germline lookup yields CDR1 SGHRS and CDR2 YFSETQ. This CDR3 has 17 amino acids. CDR3 sequence: CASSLQRWESVTGELFF. Here the CDR3 DNA reads TGCGCCAGCAGCTTGCAGCGGTGGGAGTCGGTCACCGGGGAGCTGTTTTTT. Supplemented by reference TRBV5-1 and TRBJ2-2, the full variable domain reads KAGVTQTPRYLIKTRGQQVTLSCSPISGHRSVSWYQQTPGQGLQFLFEYFSETQRNKGNFPGRFSGRQFSNSRSEMNVSTLELGDSALYLCASSLQRWESVTGELFFGEGSRLTVL.

The sample holds a few counts of this clonotype. The V and J genes are TRBV18 and TRBJ1-1, with D hard to call. The germline V gene encodes CDR1 KGHSH and CDR2 LQKENI. CDR3 size: 15 residues. Between the trimmed V and J ends, which lost 2 bases and 0 bases, there was a span of 10 bases. The CDR3 here is CASSPFKALNTEAFF. The CDR3 nucleotides are TGTGCCAGCTCACCATTTAAGGCTTTGAACACTGAAGCTTTCTTT.

The rearrangement links TRBV27 to TRBJ2-1; D unclear. There are 15 residues in the CDR3. With 5 bases removed from V and 4 bases from J, the gap between germline ends came to 15 bases. CDR1 MNHEY and CDR2 SMNVEV come from the germline V gene (reference sequence). Here the CDR3 DNA reads TGTGCCAGCAGTCTTCGTGAGGCCTATTACAATGAGCAGTTCTTC. It yields the protein CASSLREAYYNEQFF.

At least ten counts were recorded for this clonotype. The rearrangement uses TRBV12-3 or TRBV12-4 and TRBJ2-2; no clear D gene. The CDR3 has 12 residues. V shed 4 bases and J shed 4 bases, with 4 bases lying between them. The CDR3 spells CASSSTTGELFF. CDR3 bases: TGTGCCAGCAGTTCTACCACCGGGGAGCTGTTTTTT.

This chain links TRBV6-5 with TRBJ2-3, with D perhaps TRBD1 or TRBD2 (5 bases each). This CDR3 is 15 amino acids long. Germline V lookup: CDR1 MNHEY, CDR2 SVGAGI. V was clipped by 2 bases and J by 2 bases, with 11 bases between them. The CDR3 region is CASSYLEGNTDTQYF. The CDR3 DNA reads as TGTGCCAGCAGTTACCTAGAGGGGAACACAGATACGCAGTATTTT.

In its sample, this clonotype was seen many times. The rearrangement links TRBV19 to TRBJ2-1, with TRBD2 as a possible D gene (5 bases). The CDR3 extends over 13 amino acids. V shed 4 bases and J shed 3 bases, with 7 bases lying between them. CDR1 and CDR2 from the germline V gene are LNHDA and SQIVND (reference sequence). CDR3 sequence reads: CASSSRGYNEQFF. CDR3 bases: TGTGCCAGTAGTAGCCGGGGCTACAATGAGCAGTTCTTC.

A few counts support this clonotype. The CDR3 region is CASSPPGTLNTGELFF. CDR3 bases: TGTGCCAGCTCACCTCCAGGGACACTGAACACCGGGGAGCTGTTTTTT. The V and J genes are TRBV18 and TRBJ2-2, with D perhaps TRBD1 (6 bases). Looked up from germline, CDR1 is KGHSH and CDR2 is LQKENI. This CDR3 comprises 16 residues. Trimming removed 3 bases from V and 1 base from J, with 12 bases in between.

V usage is TRBV5-1 and J usage is TRBJ2-7; 8 bases line up with TRBD1. V dropped 4 bases and J dropped 5; count of bases not matched to a gene: 11. Per germline, CDR1 SGHRS and CDR2 YFSETQ. The CDR3 consists of 15 residues. The CDR3 protein is CASSNGQGGLHEQYF. The CDR3 DNA is TGCGCCAGCAGCAACGGACAGGGAGGTCTCCACGAGCAGTACTTC.

The V and J genes are TRBV5-1 and TRBJ1-1, with D tentatively TRBD1 (5 bases). This CDR3 contains 14 residues. The V end lost 5 bases, the J end lost 5 bases, and 16 bases lay between the germline ends. Germline values: CDR1 SGHRS, CDR2 YFSETQ. The CDR3 is CASRAGQRRTEAFF. The CDR3, as DNA: TGCGCCAGCAGAGCTGGACAAAGGAGGACTGAAGCTTTCTTT.

Here the CDR3 reads CASSQGTTLQETQYF. Here the CDR3 DNA reads TGTGCCAGCAGCCAGGGGACTACCCTCCAAGAGACCCAGTACTTC. The chain employs TRBV3-1 and TRBJ2-5, with 7 nucleotides matching TRBD2. CDR1 is LGHDT, CDR2 YNNKEL, per germline (reference sequence). The CDR3 spans 15 residues. The V segment lost 3 bases and the J segment 1 base; nucleotides outside the gene matches: 5.

The V call is TRBV20-1, the J call TRBJ1-5; a possible D gene is TRBD1 (5 bases). Deletions cut 3 bases from V and 1 base from J, with 10 bases between. The CDR3 totals 14 residues. The germline gives CDR1 DFQATT, CDR2 SNEGSKA (reference sequence). The CDR3 DNA reads as TGCAGTGCTAGTTCGGGACCCAGCAATCAGCCCCAGCATTTT. It codes for CSASSGPSNQPQHF.

Concerning this clonotype: Sequence at one end of the junction differs from germline and may be a read error. This sequence joins TRBV6-1 and TRBJ2-7, with 7 nucleotides matching TRBD1. CDR1 and CDR2 (germline): MNHNS, SASEGT. The CDR3 runs to 13 residues. CDR3 amino acids: CASRTGSSYEHYF. The CDR3 region has the DNA TGTGCCAGCAGGACAGGGAGCTCCTACGAGCACTACTTC.

This clonotype has a handful of counts. V gene TRBV30 combines with J gene TRBJ2-5; 9 positions match TRBD1. The CDR3 runs 16 residues. Germline V gives CDR1 GTSNPN, CDR2 SVGIG (reference sequence). The ends lost 5 bases at V and 1 base at J; junction bases unmatched: 11. CDR3 DNA sequence: TGTGCCTGGGGGGGGTCCCGGGACAGGGTCCAAGAGACCCAGTACTTC. Translated: CAWGGSRDRVQETQYF.

The chain joins TRBV30 to TRBJ1-5; D not certain. Germline assignment: CDR1 GTSNPN and CDR2 SVGIG (reference sequence). The CDR3 has 14 amino acids. Trimming pared 2 bases from V and 6 bases from J, leaving 14 bases between. The CDR3 bases are TGTGCCTGGAGTACATGGGCAGTGGGTCAGCCCCAGCATTTT. This sequence encodes CAWSTWAVGQPQHF.

In its sample, this clonotype was seen a few times. The chain couples TRBV12-3 or TRBV12-4 to TRBJ2-7; D is perhaps TRBD1 or TRBD2 (5 bases each). The CDR3 covers 14 residues. V was cut by 2 bases and J by 2 bases, with 10 bases left in between. The CDR3 sequence: CASSLSRDPYEQYF. DNA of the CDR3: TGTGCCAGCAGTTTATCCAGGGACCCCTACGAGCAGTACTTC.

This clonotype appeared a few times. The V gene is TRBV9, the J gene TRBJ1-2; a weak D match, TRBD1 (6 bases). The CDR3 consists of 15 residues. Trimming pared 3 bases from V and 0 bases from J, leaving 12 bases between. Germline lookup yields CDR1 SGDLS and CDR2 YYNGEE. CDR3 protein: CASSAGQTANYGYTF. The CDR3, as DNA: TGTGCCAGCAGCGCCGGACAGACAGCTAACTATGGCTACACCTTC. Based on the CDR3 plus reference TRBV9 and TRBJ1-2, the full variable domain is DSGVTQTPKHLITATGQRVTLRCSPRSGDLSVYWYQQSLDQGLQFLIQYYNGEERAKGNILERFSAQQFPDLHSELNLSSLELGDSALYFCASSAGQTANYGYTFGSGTRLTVV.

The genes are TRBV5-6 and TRBJ2-5; 8 positions agree with TRBD2. The CDR3 has 16 amino acids. Germline-derived CDR1 and CDR2 are SGHDT and YYEEEE. V lost 0 bases to trimming and J lost 2 bases; unmatched junction nucleotides: 6. The chain's CDR3 is CASSLGAGALQETQYF. The CDR3, as DNA: TGTGCCAGCAGCTTGGGAGCGGGAGCCTTACAAGAGACCCAGTACTTC.

The rearrangement joins TRBV4-3 to TRBJ1-4; D uncertain. The CDR3 extends over 14 amino acids. V was trimmed by 0 bases and J by 7 bases, leaving 9 bases between them. CDR1 LGHNA and CDR2 YSLEER come from the germline V gene. CDR3 sequence reads: CASSQDSKGEKLFF. In nucleotides, the CDR3 is TGCGCCAGCAGCCAAGACTCAAAAGGTGAAAAACTGTTTTTT.

The chain couples TRBV4-2 to TRBJ1-6; no definite D call. Germline V gene sequence: CDR1 LGHNA, CDR2 YNFKEQ. This CDR3 region has 14 residues. Trimming removed 0 bases from V and 7 bases from J, with 7 bases in between. Here the CDR3 DNA reads TGTGCCAGCAGCCAAGAGTTTTGGAATTCACCCCTCCACTTT. It encodes CASSQEFWNSPLHF.

The chain uses TRBV5-1 and TRBJ2-1; D is perhaps TRBD1 (6 bases). Trimming took 2 bases from V and 9 from J, leaving 9 bases between them. The CDR3 has 12 residues. Germline-derived CDR1 and CDR2 are SGHRS and YFSETQ. The CDR3 sequence is CASSLQGREQFF. The CDR3 DNA is TGCGCCAGCAGCTTACAGGGTCGTGAGCAGTTCTTC. Supplemented by reference TRBV5-1 and TRBJ2-1, the full variable domain reads KAGVTQTPRYLIKTRGQQVTLSCSPISGHRSVSWYQQTPGQGLQFLFEYFSETQRNKGNFPGRFSGRQFSNSRSEMNVSTLELGDSALYLCASSLQGREQFFGPGTRLTVL.

This clonotype was found many times. J is TRBJ1-5 and V is TRBV24-1; possibly TRBD1 for D (5 bases). The CDR3 consists of 14 residues. Germline V gene lookup returns CDR1 KGHDR and CDR2 SFDVKD. Trimming took off 5 bases at V and 6 bases at J, with 13 bases between the two ends. The CDR3 reads CATSGQGVSQPQHF. CDR3 nucleotide sequence: TGTGCCACCAGTGGTCAAGGGGTCAGTCAGCCCCAGCATTTT.

V usage is TRBV10-2 and J usage is TRBJ2-3; D is unclear. CDR3 length: 11 amino acids. Trimming stripped 6 bases from V and 6 bases from J, with 7 bases between. The germline CDR1 and CDR2 sequences are WSHSY and SAAADI. The DNA of the CDR3 is TGCGCCAGCAGCAAGTCCGATACGCAGTATTTT. It translates to CASSKSDTQYF.

This clonotype was detected a few times. The V gene is TRBV6-1, the J gene TRBJ1-5, with TRBD1 matching 9 bases. The V gene end was trimmed by 4 bases and the J gene end by 4 bases; junction bases not matched to a gene: 11. The CDR3 spans 17 residues. Germline values: CDR1 MNHNS, CDR2 SASEGT. Here the CDR3 DNA reads TGTGCCAGCAGTGTAATACAGGGGGCGCGTGGAAATCAGCCCCAGCATTTT. Its protein is CASSVIQGARGNQPQHF.

This clonotype appeared a few times. The chain combines TRBV4-1 with TRBJ1-5, with D perhaps TRBD1 (5 bases). The CDR3 is 17 amino acids. Trimming removed 2 bases at V and 7 bases at J, with 21 bases between. The germline CDR1 and CDR2 sequences are MGHRA and YSYEKL. The CDR3 sequence: CASSQYQGSRDEQPQHF. For the CDR3, the DNA is TGCGCCAGCAGCCAATATCAGGGTAGCAGGGATGAGCAGCCCCAGCATTTT.

This clonotype has only one observation. The V and J genes are TRBV7-9 and TRBJ2-5; 9 nucleotides agree with TRBD2. Germline CDR1 is SEHNR and CDR2 is FQNEAQ (reference sequence). CDR3 size: 15 residues. V gave up 5 bases and J gave up 5 bases; unmatched junction bases: 9. The chain's CDR3 is CASSSKGTSFETQYF. The CDR3 DNA reads TGTGCCAGCAGCAGCAAGGGGACTAGCTTCGAGACCCAGTACTTC. Drawing the rest from reference TRBV7-9 and TRBJ2-5, the complete variable domain is DTGVSQNPRHKITKRGQNVTFRCDPISEHNRLYWYRQTLGQGPEFLTYFQNEAQLEKSRLLSDRFSAERPKGSFSTLEIQRTEQGDSAMYLCASSSKGTSFETQYFGPGTRLLVL.